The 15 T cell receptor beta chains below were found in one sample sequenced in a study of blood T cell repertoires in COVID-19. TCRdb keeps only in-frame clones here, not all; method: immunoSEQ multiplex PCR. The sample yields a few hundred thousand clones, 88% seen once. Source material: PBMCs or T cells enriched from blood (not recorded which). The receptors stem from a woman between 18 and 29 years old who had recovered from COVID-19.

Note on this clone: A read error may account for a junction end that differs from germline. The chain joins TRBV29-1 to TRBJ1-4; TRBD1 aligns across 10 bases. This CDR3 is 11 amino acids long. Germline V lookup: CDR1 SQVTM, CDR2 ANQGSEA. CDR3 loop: CSVGGTGESLF. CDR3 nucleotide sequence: TGCAGCGTTGGAGGGACAGGGGAGTCTCTTTTT.

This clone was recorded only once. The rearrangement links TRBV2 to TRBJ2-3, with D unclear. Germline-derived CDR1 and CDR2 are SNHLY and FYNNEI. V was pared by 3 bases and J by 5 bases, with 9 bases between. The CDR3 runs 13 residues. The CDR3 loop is CASSDSARDTQYF. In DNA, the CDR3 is TGTGCCAGCAGTGATTCCGCCAGAGATACGCAGTATTTT.

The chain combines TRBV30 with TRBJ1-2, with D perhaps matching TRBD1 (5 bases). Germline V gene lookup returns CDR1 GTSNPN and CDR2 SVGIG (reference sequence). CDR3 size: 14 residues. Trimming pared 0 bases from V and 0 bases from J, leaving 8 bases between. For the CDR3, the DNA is TGTGCCTGGAGTGTCGGGGGAACTAACTATGGCTACACCTTC. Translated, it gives CAWSVGGTNYGYTF. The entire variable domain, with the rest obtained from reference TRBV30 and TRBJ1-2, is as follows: SQTIHQWPATLVQPVGSPLSLECTVEGTSNPNLYWYRQAAGRGLQLLFYSVGIGQISSEVPQNLSASRPQDRQFILSSKKLLLSDSGFYLCAWSVGGTNYGYTFGSGTRLTVV.

CDR3 region: CASSTGVFTEAFF. The CDR3 nucleotides read TGTGCCAGCAGTACAGGGGTCTTCACTGAAGCTTTCTTT. The chain carries TRBV27 and TRBJ1-1, with 7 bases fitting TRBD1. Germline lookup yields CDR1 MNHEY and CDR2 SMNVEV (reference sequence). The J segment lost 4 bases and the V segment lost 5 bases, leaving 4 bases of the junction unmatched. The CDR3 runs 13 residues.

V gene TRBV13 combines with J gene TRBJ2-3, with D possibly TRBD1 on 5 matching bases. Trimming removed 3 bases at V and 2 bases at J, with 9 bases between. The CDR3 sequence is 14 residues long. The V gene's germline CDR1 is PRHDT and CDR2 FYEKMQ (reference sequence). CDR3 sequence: CASSLTEHTDTQYF. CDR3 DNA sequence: TGTGCCAGCAGCTTGACAGAACACACAGATACGCAGTATTTT. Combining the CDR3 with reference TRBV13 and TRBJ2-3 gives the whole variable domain AAGVIQSPRHLIKEKRETATLKCYPIPRHDTVYWYQQGPGQDPQFLISFYEKMQSDKGSIPDRFSAQQFSDYHSELNMSSLELGDSALYFCASSLTEHTDTQYFGPGTRLTVL.

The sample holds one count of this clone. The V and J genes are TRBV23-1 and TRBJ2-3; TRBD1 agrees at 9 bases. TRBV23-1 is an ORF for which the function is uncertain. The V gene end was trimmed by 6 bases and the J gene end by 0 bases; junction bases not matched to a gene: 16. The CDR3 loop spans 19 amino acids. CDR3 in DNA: TGCGCCAGCAGACCACGGGGACAGGGTTGGGGGGGTAGCACAGATACGCAGTATTTT. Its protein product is CASRPRGQGWGGSTDTQYF.

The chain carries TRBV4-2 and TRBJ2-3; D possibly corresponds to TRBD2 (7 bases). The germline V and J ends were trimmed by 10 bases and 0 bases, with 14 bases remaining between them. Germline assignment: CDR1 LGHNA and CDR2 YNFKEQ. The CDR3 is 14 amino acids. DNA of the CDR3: TGTGCCACTAGAGGGGGGGGCAGCACAGATACGCAGTATTTT. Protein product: CATRGGGSTDTQYF.

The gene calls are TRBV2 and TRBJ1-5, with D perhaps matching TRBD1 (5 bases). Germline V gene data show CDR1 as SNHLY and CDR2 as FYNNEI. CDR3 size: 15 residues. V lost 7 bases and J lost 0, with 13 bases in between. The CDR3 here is CASNGGRASNQPQHF. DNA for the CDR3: TGTGCCAGCAACGGGGGAAGGGCTAGCAATCAGCCCCAGCATTTT.

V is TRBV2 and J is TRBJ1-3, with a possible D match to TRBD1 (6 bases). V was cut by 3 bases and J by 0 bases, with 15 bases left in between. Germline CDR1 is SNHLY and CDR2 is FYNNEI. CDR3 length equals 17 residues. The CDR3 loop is CASSEQGTRFSGNTIYF. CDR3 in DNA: TGTGCCAGCAGTGAGCAAGGGACACGGTTCTCTGGAAACACCATATATTTT.

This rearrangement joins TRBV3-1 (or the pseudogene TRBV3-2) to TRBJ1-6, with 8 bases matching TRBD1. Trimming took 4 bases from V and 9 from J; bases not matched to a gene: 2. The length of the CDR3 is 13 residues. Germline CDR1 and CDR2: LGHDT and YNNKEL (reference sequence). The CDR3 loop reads CASSPDRGSPLHF. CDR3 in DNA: TGTGCCAGCAGCCCTGACAGGGGTTCACCCCTCCACTTT.

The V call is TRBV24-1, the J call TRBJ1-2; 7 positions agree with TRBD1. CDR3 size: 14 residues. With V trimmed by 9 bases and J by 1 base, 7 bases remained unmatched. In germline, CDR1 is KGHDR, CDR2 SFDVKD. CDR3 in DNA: TGTGCCACCGGACAGGAGCCTTATAACTATGGCTACACCTTC. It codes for CATGQEPYNYGYTF.

As DNA, the CDR3 is TGTGCCAGCAGAAACCGGGACAGGGTTCTCGCTGAAGCTTTCTTT. Its protein is CASRNRDRVLAEAFF. The rearrangement joins TRBV2 to TRBJ1-1, with TRBD1 matching 9 bases. The V gene's germline CDR1 is SNHLY and CDR2 FYNNEI. V was clipped by 6 bases and J by 6 bases; unmatched bases: 11. CDR3 length equals 15 residues.

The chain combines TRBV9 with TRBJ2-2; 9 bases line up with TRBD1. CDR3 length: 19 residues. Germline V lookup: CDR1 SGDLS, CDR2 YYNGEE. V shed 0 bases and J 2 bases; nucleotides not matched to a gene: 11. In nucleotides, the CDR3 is TGTGCCAGCAGCGTAGGAGGACAGGGGAGAAGTGGTAACACCGGGGAGCTGTTTTTT. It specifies CASSVGGQGRSGNTGELFF.

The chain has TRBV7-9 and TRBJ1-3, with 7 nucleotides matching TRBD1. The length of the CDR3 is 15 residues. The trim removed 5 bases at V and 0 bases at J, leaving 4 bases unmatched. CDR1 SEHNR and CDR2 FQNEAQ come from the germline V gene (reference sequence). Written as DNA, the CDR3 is TGTGCCAGCAGCCCGGGACAGATCTCTGGAAACACCATATATTTT. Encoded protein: CASSPGQISGNTIYF. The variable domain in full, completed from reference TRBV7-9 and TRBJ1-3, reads DTGVSQNPRHKITKRGQNVTFRCDPISEHNRLYWYRQTLGQGPEFLTYFQNEAQLEKSRLLSDRFSAERPKGSFSTLEIQRTEQGDSAMYLCASSPGQISGNTIYFGEGSWLTVV.

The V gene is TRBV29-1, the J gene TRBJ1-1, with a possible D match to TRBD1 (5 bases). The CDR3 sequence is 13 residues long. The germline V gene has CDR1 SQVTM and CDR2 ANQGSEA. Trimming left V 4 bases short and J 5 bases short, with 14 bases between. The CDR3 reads CSVVTGVETEAFF. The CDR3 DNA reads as TGCAGCGTTGTTACGGGGGTAGAAACTGAAGCTTTCTTT.